Below, 18 T cell receptor beta chains from the same sample are listed, as sequenced in a study of blood T cell repertoires in COVID-19. TCRdb keeps only in-frame clones here, not all; method: immunoSEQ multiplex PCR. The profile shows roughly 270,000 clones, over 75% of them singletons. The sequencing input was peripheral blood. The receptors here all came from a man between 18 and 35 years old with active or convalescent COVID-19.

The V gene is TRBV7-9, the J gene TRBJ1-2; D is unresolved. Germline values: CDR1 SEHNR, CDR2 FQNEAQ (reference sequence). Trimming pared 0 bases from V and 5 bases from J, leaving 16 bases between. The CDR3 extends over 16 amino acids. DNA of the CDR3: TGTGCCAGCAGCTTAGCGAGCGAACGGGGTCGGTATGGCTACACCTTC. Its protein is CASSLASERGRYGYTF. The entire variable domain, with the rest obtained from reference TRBV7-9 and TRBJ1-2, is as follows: DTGVSQNPRHKITKRGQNVTFRCDPISEHNRLYWYRQTLGQGPEFLTYFQNEAQLEKSRLLSDRFSAERPKGSFSTLEIQRTEQGDSAMYLCASSLASERGRYGYTFGSGTRLTVV.

This sequence joins TRBV5-6 and TRBJ1-1; 9 nucleotides match TRBD1. The CDR3 extends over 15 amino acids. The J segment lost 7 bases and the V segment lost 4 bases, leaving 11 bases of the junction unmatched. Germline V gene data show CDR1 as SGHDT and CDR2 as YYEEEE. CDR3 sequence reads: CASSIAQGALDEAFF. CDR3 bases: TGTGCCAGCAGCATTGCACAGGGGGCTCTTGATGAAGCTTTCTTT.

V and J are TRBV7-2 and TRBJ2-7; 11 bases fit TRBD2. CDR1 SGHTA and CDR2 FQGNSA come from the germline V gene. The V gene end was trimmed by 5 bases and the J gene end by 6 bases; junction bases not matched to a gene: 9. The length of the CDR3 is 15 residues. The CDR3 nucleotides are TGTGCCAGCAGCCCCGTAGCGGGGGGGCCGGGCGAGCAGTACTTC. This codes for CASSPVAGGPGEQYF. Variable domain in full (rest from reference TRBV7-2 and TRBJ2-7): GAGVSQSPSNKVTEKGKDVELRCDPISGHTALYWYRQSLGQGLEFLIYFQGNSAPDKSGLPSDRFSAERTGGSVSTLTIQRTQQEDSAVYLCASSPVAGGPGEQYFGPGTRLTVT.

The V call is TRBV18, the J call TRBJ2-1; 9 bases agree with TRBD1. The ends lost 0 bases at V and 9 bases at J; junction bases unmatched: 3. Germline CDR1 and CDR2: KGHSH and LQKENI. The CDR3 has 14 amino acids. CDR3 amino acids: CASSPPGQGIEQFF. CDR3 nucleotides: TGTGCCAGCTCACCACCGGGACAGGGAATTGAGCAGTTCTTC. Filled out from reference TRBV18 and TRBJ2-1, the complete variable domain reads NAGVMQNPRHLVRRRGQEARLRCSPMKGHSHVYWYRQLPEEGLKFMVYLQKENIIDESGMPKERFSAEFPKEGPSILRIQQVVRGDSAAYFCASSPPGQGIEQFFGPGTRLTVL.

The chain recombines TRBV12-3 or TRBV12-4 with TRBJ1-1; perhaps TRBD1 as D (5 bases). CDR3 length: 12 amino acids. Trimming removed 5 bases at V and 3 bases at J, with 7 bases between. CDR3 nucleotides: TGTGCCAGCAGTACAGGATACACTGAAGCTTTCTTT. Its protein product is CASSTGYTEAFF.

The chain recombines TRBV3-1 (or the pseudogene TRBV3-2) with TRBJ2-5, with 7 bases aligning to TRBD1. The CDR3 is 14 amino acids. The ends lost 4 bases at V and 5 bases at J; junction bases unmatched: 7. Germline V gives CDR1 LGHDT, CDR2 YNNKEL (reference sequence). CDR3 amino acids: CASSRKPDRETQYF. CDR3 nucleotides: TGTGCCAGCAGCCGTAAACCGGACAGGGAGACCCAGTACTTC.

The V and J genes are TRBV18 and TRBJ1-1; no clear D. V was shortened by 4 bases and J by 1 base, with 10 bases between the two germline ends. Germline V lookup: CDR1 KGHSH, CDR2 LQKENI. CDR3 length: 14 amino acids. The CDR3 here is CASSQTEGNTEAFF. For the CDR3, the DNA is TGTGCCAGCTCACAAACGGAGGGGAACACTGAAGCTTTCTTT.

The CDR3 is CAGRGDSYEQYF. In DNA, the CDR3 is TGTGCCGGCCGGGGAGACTCCTACGAGCAGTACTTC. V and J are TRBV7-2 and TRBJ2-7; possibly TRBD2 for D (5 bases). Germline V gene lookup returns CDR1 SGHTA and CDR2 FQGNSA. CDR3 length equals 12 residues. The V end lost 11 bases, the J end lost 0 bases, and 11 bases lay between the germline ends.

In nucleotides, the CDR3 is TGTGCCGCCCCGCGCCGGGGGATCGATGGCTACACCTTC. It is translated as CAAPRRGIDGYTF. The V call is TRBV27, the J call TRBJ1-2, with D maybe TRBD1 (5 bases). The V and J ends lost 11 bases and 6 bases respectively, with 19 bases between them. This CDR3 contains 13 residues. CDR1 is MNHEY and CDR2 is SMNVEV in the germline V gene (reference sequence).

V usage is TRBV2 and J usage is TRBJ1-1; D unresolved. Germline CDR1 and CDR2: SNHLY and FYNNEI. V was pared by 10 bases and J by 5 bases, with 29 bases between. CDR3 length: 17 residues. Here the CDR3 reads CATFRPKTRPPRTEAFF. In DNA form, the CDR3 reads TGTGCCACCTTCCGCCCGAAGACACGACCCCCAAGGACTGAAGCTTTCTTT.

V is TRBV7-2 and J is TRBJ2-2, with 7 bases matching TRBD2. This CDR3 comprises 20 residues. V shed 0 bases, J shed 2 bases, and the junction held 15 bases outside the gene matches. Germline V lookup: CDR1 SGHTA, CDR2 FQGNSA. CDR3 sequence: CASSLARDYSGTENTGELFF. In DNA, the CDR3 is TGTGCCAGCAGCTTAGCCCGGGACTATTCCGGGACGGAAAACACCGGGGAGCTGTTTTTT.

The chain joins TRBV4-1 to TRBJ1-5; TRBD1 matches at 7 bases. Germline V gene data show CDR1 as MGHRA and CDR2 as YSYEKL. V shed 0 bases and J 3 bases; nucleotides not matched to a gene: 8. The CDR3 sequence is 17 residues long. The CDR3 sequence: CASSQDFTGVSNQPQHF. In DNA form, the CDR3 reads TGCGCCAGCAGCCAAGATTTTACAGGGGTTTCCAATCAGCCCCAGCATTTT.

The chain links TRBV4-1 to TRBJ2-3; TRBD2 aligns across 13 bases. The length of the CDR3 is 19 residues. The trim removed 0 bases at V and 4 bases at J, leaving 10 bases unmatched. Per germline, CDR1 MGHRA and CDR2 YSYEKL. CDR3 sequence: CASSQDLTSGGAVADTQYF. DNA of the CDR3: TGCGCCAGCAGCCAAGATTTAACTAGCGGGGGGGCCGTAGCAGATACGCAGTATTTT.

The chain joins TRBV7-2 to TRBJ1-1; weak D call: TRBD1 (5 bases). The CDR3 has 15 amino acids. CDR1 and CDR2 from the germline V gene are SGHTA and FQGNSA. Deletions cut 5 bases from V and 1 base from J, with 14 bases between. This CDR3 is CASSPTPGGNTEAFF. The CDR3 DNA follows: TGTGCCAGCAGCCCAACGCCGGGGGGGAACACTGAAGCTTTCTTT.

The chain links TRBV4-3 to TRBJ2-1, with D hard to call. The CDR3 totals 13 residues. Trimming removed 0 bases at V and 5 bases at J, with 5 bases between. Per germline, CDR1 LGHNA and CDR2 YSLEER. CDR3 protein: CASSQDSDNEQFF. The CDR3 DNA reads as TGCGCCAGCAGCCAAGATTCGGACAATGAGCAGTTCTTC.

The chain combines TRBV6-2 or TRBV6-3 with TRBJ2-7; D possibly corresponds to TRBD1 (6 bases). V lost 4 bases and J 5 bases, leaving 15 bases between the germline ends. The CDR3 covers 14 residues. Looked up from germline, CDR1 is MNHEY and CDR2 is SVGEGT. In DNA form, the CDR3 reads TGTGCCAGCAGTTCCGGGCAGGGGTCCGACGAGCAGTACTTC. This encodes CASSSGQGSDEQYF.

The chain employs TRBV4-1 and TRBJ1-2; TRBD1 matches at 9 bases. Germline loops: CDR1 MGHRA, CDR2 YSYEKL. This CDR3 is 19 amino acids long. With 3 bases clipped from V and 2 bases from J, the junction kept 16 bases outside the gene matches. The CDR3 protein is CASSHRQNPTQGANYGYTF. Written as DNA, the CDR3 is TGCGCCAGCAGCCACCGCCAAAACCCCACACAGGGGGCCAACTATGGCTACACCTTC.

This clone was found a few times. The chain uses TRBV5-6 and TRBJ2-2; D is unclear. This CDR3 contains 17 residues. The ends were cut back, 1 base at V and 0 bases at J, with 13 bases in the middle. Per the germline V gene, CDR1 is SGHDT and CDR2 is YYEEEE. In nucleotides, the CDR3 is TGTGCCAGCAGCTTGCTTTCCTTTTTAGCGAACACCGGGGAGCTGTTTTTT. Amino acid sequence: CASSLLSFLANTGELFF.